These 24 T cell receptor beta chains were sequenced from one sample in a study of cytomegalovirus exposure and HLA in healthy donors. Primers for the PCR totalled 60 Vbeta and 13 Jbeta. Generated by immunoSEQ multiplex PCR, the TCRdb table keeps only in-frame clones and is missing some. The sample has fewer than 130,000 clones, 74% seen once. Sequencing was performed on PBMCs. These receptor sequences come from a man between 50 and 59 years old in good health and CMV-seropositive.

This chain joins TRBV6-5 and TRBJ1-6; D is unclear. V was pared by 0 bases and J by 6 bases, with 12 bases between. CDR1 and CDR2 (germline): MNHEY, SVGAGI. There are 16 residues in the CDR3. CDR3 nucleotides: TGTGCCAGCAGTTACTCGAGCGGTTTGGGTAATTCACCCCTCCACTTT. This codes for CASSYSSGLGNSPLHF.

The V gene is TRBV15, the J gene TRBJ1-4; 8 bases align to TRBD1. The CDR3 totals 15 residues. The germline V gene encodes CDR1 LNHNV and CDR2 YYDKDF (reference sequence). V dropped 3 bases and J dropped 9; count of bases not matched to a gene: 9. The CDR3 reads CATSSRTGTMKKLFF. CDR3 DNA sequence: TGTGCCACCAGCAGTAGGACAGGGACAATGAAAAAACTGTTTTTT.

This chain links TRBV19 with TRBJ1-5; tentative D call: TRBD1 (6 bases). Trimming removed 0 bases from V and 7 bases from J, with 16 bases in between. This CDR3 has 16 residues. The germline gives CDR1 LNHDA, CDR2 SQIVND (reference sequence). In DNA, the CDR3 is TGTGCCAGTAGTATAGACCTTGGGGGGGCAGGCCAGCCCCAGCATTTT. It encodes CASSIDLGGAGQPQHF.

The J gene is TRBJ2-7, the V gene TRBV19, with D tentatively TRBD2 (5 bases). The CDR3 is 16 residues long. V was clipped by 2 bases and J by 3 bases, with 17 bases between them. Per the germline V gene, CDR1 is LNHDA and CDR2 is SQIVND (reference sequence). CDR3 amino acids: CASSIKHGNIGYEQYF. Here the CDR3 DNA reads TGTGCCAGTAGTATAAAGCACGGGAATATAGGCTACGAGCAGTACTTC.

Only a few counts were recorded for this clone. This chain links TRBV5-6 with TRBJ2-1, with 9 bases that match TRBD2. The CDR3 covers 15 residues. The V and J ends lost 4 bases and 6 bases, in that order; junction bases with no gene match: 8. Per the germline V gene, CDR1 is SGHDT and CDR2 is YYEEEE. In DNA, the CDR3 is TGTGCCAGCAGCCCAGGGACTAGCCCCCGCAATGAGCAGTTCTTC. Its translation: CASSPGTSPRNEQFF.

The chain links TRBV5-6 to TRBJ2-1; tentatively, D is TRBD1 (6 bases). This CDR3 contains 15 residues. The germline V and J ends were trimmed by 6 bases and 1 base, with 14 bases remaining between them. Germline lookup yields CDR1 SGHDT and CDR2 YYEEEE. The CDR3: CASTWGRASYNEQFF. The CDR3 bases are TGTGCCAGCACCTGGGGGCGGGCTTCCTACAATGAGCAGTTCTTC.

The chain recombines TRBV6-1 with TRBJ1-1; perhaps TRBD1 as D (5 bases). V was clipped by 2 bases and J by 3 bases, with 16 bases between them. Germline loops: CDR1 MNHNS, CDR2 SASEGT. The CDR3 extends over 16 amino acids. CDR3 in amino acids: CASSEIPLGGDTEAFF. The CDR3 DNA sequence: TGTGCCAGCAGTGAAATCCCCTTGGGGGGGGACACTGAAGCTTTCTTT.

This clone has just a few counts. The chain joins TRBV9 to TRBJ2-7; weak D call: TRBD2 (6 bases). The germline V and J ends were trimmed by 0 bases and 3 bases, with 10 bases remaining between them. The germline V gene encodes CDR1 SGDLS and CDR2 YYNGEE. The CDR3 runs to 14 residues. The CDR3 sequence: CASSVGLGVYEQYF. Written as DNA, the CDR3 is TGTGCCAGCAGCGTAGGACTAGGGGTCTACGAGCAGTACTTC.

This clone has just a few counts. The gene calls are TRBV5-1 and TRBJ2-1, with TRBD1 identical over 7 bases. The CDR3 runs to 14 residues. The ends lost 4 bases at V and 5 bases at J; junction bases unmatched: 6. Germline assignment: CDR1 SGHRS and CDR2 YFSETQ. The CDR3 is CASSPGTDNNEQFF. The CDR3 DNA sequence: TGCGCCAGCAGCCCGGGGACAGATAACAATGAGCAGTTCTTC.

CDR3 sequence: CASSTQTGPLGKLFF. CDR3 nucleotides: TGTGCCAGCAGCACCCAGACAGGGCCCTTGGGAAAACTGTTTTTT. The chain links TRBV7-2 to TRBJ1-4; 7 nucleotides line up with TRBD1. CDR1 is SGHTA, CDR2 FQGNSA, per germline. Trimming removed 5 bases from V and 10 bases from J; junction bases left unmatched: 13. The CDR3 is 15 amino acids.

This clone was observed a few times. This sequence joins TRBV5-6 and TRBJ2-5; 9 positions agree with TRBD2. In germline, CDR1 is SGHDT, CDR2 YYEEEE. The CDR3 runs to 16 residues. V shed 5 bases and J 3 bases; nucleotides not matched to a gene: 11. The CDR3 DNA is TGTGCCAGCAGTTCTCTAGGCGGGAGGGTAAAAGAGACCCAGTACTTC. It is translated as CASSSLGGRVKETQYF.

The gene calls are TRBV5-1 and TRBJ2-1; TRBD1 agrees at 11 bases. Germline CDR1 reads SGHRS; CDR2 reads YFSETQ. Trimming at V came to 4 bases and at J to 5 bases, leaving 8 bases not matched to a gene. The CDR3 sequence is 16 residues long. CDR3 sequence (DNA): TGCGCCAGCAGCCTACCCGGGACAGGGGGAGACAATGAGCAGTTCTTC. It codes for CASSLPGTGGDNEQFF.

On this clone: Other DNA sequences in this specimen translate into the identical CDR3. The chain joins TRBV5-6 to TRBJ2-3, with a possible D match to TRBD1 (5 bases). CDR1 is SGHDT and CDR2 is YYEEEE in the germline V gene. Trimming stripped 0 bases from V and 0 bases from J, with 8 bases between. The CDR3 consists of 15 residues. The CDR3 loop reads CASSLGQTSTDTQYF. CDR3 in DNA: TGTGCCAGCAGCTTGGGACAGACTAGCACAGATACGCAGTATTTT.

This clone was recorded only once. This chain joins TRBV5-4 and TRBJ1-1, with D possibly matching TRBD1 (6 bases). Deletions cut 6 bases from V and 5 bases from J, with 17 bases between. This CDR3 comprises 14 residues. Germline CDR1 SGHNT, CDR2 YYREEE (reference sequence). CDR3 amino acids: CASTLDSTGTEAFF. Written as DNA, the CDR3 is TGTGCCAGCACCCTGGACAGTACTGGGACTGAAGCTTTCTTT.

The chain couples TRBV6-4 to TRBJ2-2, with TRBD2 matching 8 bases. There are 15 residues in the CDR3. Germline trimming cut 7 bases from V and 4 bases from J; bases unmatched to any gene: 8. Per germline, CDR1 MRHNA and CDR2 SNTAGT. As DNA, the CDR3 is TGTGCCAGCACGGAGCGGGGGTCAGTCACCGGGGAGCTGTTTTTT. Residues: CASTERGSVTGELFF.

The CDR3 DNA reads as TGTGCCAGCAGTGAAATTTGGGTGAGGGAGACCCAGTACTTC. It translates to CASSEIWVRETQYF. The V gene is TRBV6-1, the J gene TRBJ2-5; D gene ambiguous. CDR3 length equals 14 residues. Trimming took 2 bases from V and 5 from J, leaving 12 bases between them. The V gene's germline CDR1 is MNHNS and CDR2 SASEGT.

This clone was found once. This chain uses TRBV5-1 with TRBJ2-7, with D possibly matching TRBD1 (6 bases). The CDR3 spans 14 residues. CDR1 SGHRS and CDR2 YFSETQ come from the germline V gene. The V gene lost 2 bases and the J gene lost 3 bases, with 12 bases spanning the gap. The CDR3 region has the DNA TGCGCCAGCAGCTTCACCACGACAGGCTACGAGCAGTACTTC. Translating gives CASSFTTTGYEQYF. Filled out from reference TRBV5-1 and TRBJ2-7, the complete variable domain reads KAGVTQTPRYLIKTRGQQVTLSCSPISGHRSVSWYQQTPGQGLQFLFEYFSETQRNKGNFPGRFSGRQFSNSRSEMNVSTLELGDSALYLCASSFTTTGYEQYFGPGTRLTVT.

This CDR3 reads CASSIVGGYYGYTF. The DNA for the CDR3 is TGTGCCAGTAGTATAGTGGGGGGTTACTATGGCTACACCTTC. V usage is TRBV19 and J usage is TRBJ1-2, with D possibly being TRBD1 (5 bases). This CDR3 contains 14 residues. V dropped 1 base and J dropped 3 bases, with 9 bases sitting between them. Germline assignment: CDR1 LNHDA and CDR2 SQIVND (reference sequence). Supplemented by reference TRBV19 and TRBJ1-2, the full variable domain reads DGGITQSPKYLFRKEGQNVTLSCEQNLNHDAMYWYRQDPGQGLRLIYYSQIVNDFQKGDIAEGYSVSREKKESFPLTVTSAQKNPTAFYLCASSIVGGYYGYTFGSGTRLTVV.

The J gene is TRBJ1-1, the V gene TRBV4-1; D gene ambiguous. Germline CDR1 MGHRA, CDR2 YSYEKL. The CDR3 sequence is 17 residues long. Trimming shortened V by 5 bases and J by 0 bases, and 19 bases separated the two germline ends. CDR3 in amino acids: CASSSQGTPRLNTEAFF. CDR3 nucleotide sequence: TGCGCCAGCAGCTCACAAGGTACCCCTAGACTGAACACTGAAGCTTTCTTT.

The rearrangement uses TRBV16 and TRBJ1-1; 8 bases are shared with TRBD1. J lost 1 base, V lost 0 bases, and 10 bases had no gene match. Germline V lookup: CDR1 KGHSY, CDR2 FQNENV. The length of the CDR3 is 18 residues. CDR3 sequence (DNA): TGTGCCAGCAGCCAATCGCCAGGGGGCATATCTTCGAACACTGAAGCTTTCTTT. Encoded protein: CASSQSPGGISSNTEAFF.

This clone was counted once. V is TRBV4-1 and J is TRBJ1-1; D is possibly TRBD1 (5 bases). Trimming cost V 4 bases and J 3 bases, with 18 bases left between them. CDR1 is MGHRA, CDR2 YSYEKL, per germline. The CDR3 spans 16 residues. In DNA form, the CDR3 reads TGCGCCAGCAGCCCTAGGACATCGCTAAGGGACACTGAAGCTTTCTTT. Residues: CASSPRTSLRDTEAFF.

The CDR3 DNA reads as TGTGCCAGCAGCCCCCCATCCGGAGGCGCTTATGGCTACACCTTC. Translating it yields CASSPPSGGAYGYTF. The rearrangement links TRBV7-8 to TRBJ1-2; the D is unclear. CDR1 and CDR2 from the germline V gene are SGHVS and FQNEAQ. This CDR3 is built from 15 residues. Trimming removed 5 bases at V and 5 bases at J, with 18 bases between. The whole variable domain, filled in from reference TRBV7-8 and TRBJ1-2, reads GAGVSQSPRYKVAKRGQDVALRCDPISGHVSLFWYQQALGQGPEFLTYFQNEAQLDKSGLPSDRFFAERPEGSVSTLKIQRTQQEDSAVYLCASSPPSGGAYGYTFGSGTRLTVV.

The gene calls are TRBV19 and TRBJ2-7; 11 bases line up with TRBD2. V dropped 5 bases and J dropped 7; count of bases not matched to a gene: 7. There are 14 residues in the CDR3. Germline values: CDR1 LNHDA, CDR2 SQIVND (reference sequence). The CDR3 here is CASSLGTSGTEQYF. CDR3 in DNA: TGTGCCAGTAGTCTCGGGACTAGCGGTACGGAGCAGTACTTC.

This clone is a singleton in its sample. The CDR3 DNA sequence: TGTGCCAGCAGTGAAGCGATAAAAGGACTGGCCTACGAGCAGTACTTC. Translation: CASSEAIKGLAYEQYF. The V gene is TRBV6-1, the J gene TRBJ2-7; TRBD2 might be the D (5 bases). The V gene lost 0 bases and the J gene lost 2 bases, with 14 bases spanning the gap. Looked up from germline, CDR1 is MNHNS and CDR2 is SASEGT. The CDR3 runs 16 residues.